Listed below are T cell receptor beta chains from one sample, sequenced in a study of T-cell reconstitution after alpha-beta-depleted transplantation in children. Each CDR3 protein is one row after TCRdb ran MiXCR on the PCR reads. There are hundreds of thousands of distinct CDR3 sequences in the sample; around 13% occur only once, and 5% to 6% lies in the top ten. The specimen comprised PBMCs from the stem cell graft donor, sampled from the stem cell graft. These receptors were collected from a human donor who donated a stem cell graft to a child with combined immunodeficiency. CDR3s include the opening cysteine and the closing phenylalanine or tryptophan. Each record gives: J gene, V gene, D gene, clone size, CDR3 protein, CDR3 DNA. D genes are given only for firm matches. Expanded clones get a size class; other rows say once, few or many, or leave the size out.

J: TRBJ2-7
V: TRBV9
D: -
size: few
CDR3: CASSVEAGFYEQYF
DNA: TGTGCCAGCAGCGTAGAGGCAGGCTTCTACGAGCAGTACTTC

J: TRBJ2-2
V: TRBV4-2
D: TRBD2
size: -
CDR3: CASSQVERGLNTGELFF
DNA: TGTGCCAGCAGCCAAGTGGAGCGGGGGCTGAACACCGGGGAGCTGTTTTTT

J: TRBJ2-1
V: TRBV6-1
D: TRBD2
size: -
CDR3: CASSRRGDPNNEQFF
DNA: TGTGCCAGCAGTCGCCGGGGGGACCCTAACAATGAGCAGTTCTTC

J: TRBJ2-2
V: TRBV7-9
D: TRBD1
size: few
CDR3: CASSLTQGASGELFF
DNA: TGTGCCAGCAGCCTAACACAGGGGGCCTCCGGGGAGCTGTTTTTT

J: TRBJ1-2
V: TRBV12-3/TRBV12-4
D: -
size: few
CDR3: CASSLIGGGYTF
DNA: TGTGCCAGCAGTTTAATAGGGGGTGGCTACACCTTC

J: TRBJ2-5
V: TRBV7-9
D: TRBD2
size: many
CDR3: CADEPAGEETQYF
DNA: TGTGCCGACGAACCGGCGGGAGAAGAGACCCAGTACTTC

J: TRBJ1-2
V: TRBV5-5
D: -
size: -
CDR3: CASSRDNQIFF
DNA: TGTGCCAGCAGCCGGGACAATCAAATCTTCTTC

J: TRBJ2-2
V: TRBV7-9
D: -
size: many
CDR3: CASSLVPGELFF
DNA: TGTGCCAGCAGCTTAGTCCCCGGGGAGCTGTTTTTT

J: TRBJ2-3
V: TRBV6-1
D: -
size: -
CDR3: CASSGSSGNGLNTQYF
DNA: TGTGCCAGCAGTGGGAGTAGCGGTAATGGGTTGAATACGCAGTATTTT

J: TRBJ1-5
V: TRBV29-1
D: TRBD1
size: few
CDR3: CSVALGQGNQPQHF
DNA: TGCAGCGTTGCTCTAGGACAGGGCAATCAGCCCCAGCATTTT

J: TRBJ2-1
V: TRBV4-3
D: -
size: -
CDR3: CASSRGGGVTYNEQFF
DNA: TGCGCCAGCAGCCGGGGGGGCGGGGTAACCTACAATGAGCAGTTCTTC

J: TRBJ2-1
V: TRBV7-2
D: -
size: -
CDR3: CASSWGPLGNEQFF
DNA: TGTGCCAGCAGCTGGGGTCCCCTCGGGAATGAGCAGTTCTTC

J: TRBJ2-2
V: TRBV30
D: TRBD2
size: few
CDR3: CAWSVRMGGTGELFF
DNA: TGTGCCTGGAGTGTTCGGATGGGAGGGACCGGGGAGCTGTTTTTT

J: TRBJ2-7
V: TRBV6-2/TRBV6-3
D: -
size: many
CDR3: CASSRYLDSLGEQYF
DNA: TGTGCCAGCAGCCGCTATCTGGACAGTCTTGGGGAGCAGTACTTC

J: TRBJ1-6
V: TRBV7-2
D: -
size: -
CDR3: CASRIRVFFDSPLHF
DNA: TGTGCCAGCAGGATCCGGGTTTTTTTTGATTCACCCCTCCACTTT

J: TRBJ2-7
V: TRBV4-3
D: -
size: many
CDR3: CASSQALTPVEGYEQYF
DNA: TGCGCCAGCAGCCAAGCCCTCACACCCGTGGAGGGCTACGAGCAGTACTTC

J: TRBJ2-3
V: TRBV14
D: -
size: -
CDR3: CASSQERAISTDTQYF
DNA: TGTGCCAGCAGCCAAGAACGAGCGATAAGCACAGATACGCAGTATTTT